Included here is one T cell receptor beta chain sequence, with context. Its antigen is undetermined. The study ran the assay at deep level. This table comes from immunoSEQ multiplex PCR, and its TCRdb copy is limited to in-frame clones, with some not included. The sample consists of approximately 1.4 million clones, 95% to 99% of them appearing once. The CDR3 consists of 19 residues. V lost 0 bases, J lost 0 bases, and 3 bases stayed unmatched. Germline-derived CDR1 and CDR2 are MNHEY and SMNVEV (reference sequence). This record belongs to a study of shared clonotypes between healthy human individuals. General study points: Clonotypes not shared had lower generation probabilities than those common to all four donors. For sorted subsets, rarefaction showed incomplete sequencing despite large depth.

This sequence originates from a young man in good health. This chain links TRBV27 with TRBJ2-6; TRBD2 agrees at 12 bases. Input material: naive CD4+ T cells sorted from blood. Subset noted: CD45RA+ positively selected. CDR3 protein: CASSLSMGLAGSGANVLTF. The CDR3 DNA follows: TGTGCCAGCAGTTTATCGATGGGACTAGCGGGCTCTGGGGCCAACGTCCTGACTTTC.